This TCR beta chain comes out of a study of shared clonotypes between healthy human individuals. Study information: A couple of women and a few men aged 18 to 49 made up the donors.

V shed 4 bases and J shed 7 bases, with 12 bases lying between them. CDR3 size: 13 residues. Germline loops: CDR1 SGHRS, CDR2 YFSETQ. The assay was immunoSEQ multiplex PCR, and TCRdb's table has in-frame clones only and misses some. The sample lists 2,500,000 or so clones; 80% to 95% were seen once. The receptor was isolated from a man between 18 and 29 years old in good health. Some clones in this sample may be carry-over from other donors' samples. Sequenced: naive CD4+ T cells from PBMCs. Subset of the sample: CD45RA+ positively selected. This chain uses TRBV5-1 with TRBJ2-1, with D perhaps matching TRBD2 (6 bases). The chain's CDR3 is CASSTGSGNEQFF. In nucleotides, the CDR3 is TGCGCCAGCAGCACCGGGAGCGGGAATGAGCAGTTCTTC.